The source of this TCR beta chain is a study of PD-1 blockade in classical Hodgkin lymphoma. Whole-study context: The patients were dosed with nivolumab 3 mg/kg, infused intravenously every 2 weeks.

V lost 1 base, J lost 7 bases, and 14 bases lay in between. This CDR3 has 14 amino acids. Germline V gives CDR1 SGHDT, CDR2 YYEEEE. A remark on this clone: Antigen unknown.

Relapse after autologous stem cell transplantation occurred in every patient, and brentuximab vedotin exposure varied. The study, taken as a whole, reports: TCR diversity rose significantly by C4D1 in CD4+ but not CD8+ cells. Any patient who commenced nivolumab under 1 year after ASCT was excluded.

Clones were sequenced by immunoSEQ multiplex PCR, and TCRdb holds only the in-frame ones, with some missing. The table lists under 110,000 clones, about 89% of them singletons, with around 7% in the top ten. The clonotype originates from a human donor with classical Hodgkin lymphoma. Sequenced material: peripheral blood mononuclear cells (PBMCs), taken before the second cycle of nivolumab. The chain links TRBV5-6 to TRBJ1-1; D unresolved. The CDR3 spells CASSLLVSIGEAFF. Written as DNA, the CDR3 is TGTGCCAGCAGCTTGTTAGTATCCATCGGTGAAGCTTTCTTT.